This T cell receptor beta chain was found in a study of neurological immune-mediated disorders. V shed 0 bases and J shed 0 bases, with 7 bases lying between them. CDR3 size: 15 residues. Germline V gives CDR1 SGHRS, CDR2 YFSETQ. Points from the study as a whole: No CDR3 amino acid sequences recurred among expanded clones across subjects, suggesting private repertoires in all groups. It was HTLV-1-associated myelopathy that showed the most TCR clonal expansion, while multiple sclerosis showed the least, falling below healthy controls.

The time point is: technical triplicate 2. cDNA was made by 5'RACE with 10-nucleotide random UMIs. MiXCR was run by TCRdb on the 5' RACE reads, yielding one entry per CDR3 protein. Among about 59,000 distinct CDR3 sequences, about 24% were seen once, and the ten largest hold about 4.3%. This clonotype occurred many times. Its antigen is as yet unknown. The sample taken for sequencing was PBMCs. The chain couples TRBV5-1 to TRBJ2-1, with D unresolved. This clonotype was obtained from a man in his 60s with HTLV-1-associated myelopathy (HAM/TSP). The CDR3, as DNA: TGCGCCAGCAGCTTGGCTGGGATCTCCTACAATGAGCAGTTCTTC. Translated, it gives CASSLAGISYNEQFF. Filled out from reference TRBV5-1 and TRBJ2-1, the complete variable domain reads KAGVTQTPRYLIKTRGQQVTLSCSPISGHRSVSWYQQTPGQGLQFLFEYFSETQRNKGNFPGRFSGRQFSNSRSEMNVSTLELGDSALYLCASSLAGISYNEQFFGPGTRLTVL.